This passage covers 11 T cell receptor beta chains from one sample sequenced in a study of control samples from healthy donors and cancer patients. Measured with immunoSEQ multiplex PCR; TCRdb has only the in-frame clones, and not every one. This repertoire shows 100,000 to 150,000 clones, more than 85% found once; its top ten account for 7.8%. Sequences were obtained from blood. Source of these receptors: a woman aged 18-29 years in good health.

This chain connects TRBV11-3 to TRBJ1-1; D unclear. The CDR3 has 13 residues. The V gene lost 5 bases and the J gene lost 4 bases, with 11 bases spanning the gap. Germline V gene sequence: CDR1 SGHNT, CDR2 YENEEA. The CDR3 reads CASSARSGTEAFF. CDR3 nucleotides: TGTGCCAGCAGCGCCCGATCCGGCACTGAAGCTTTCTTT.

This rearrangement joins TRBV18 to TRBJ2-3; D may be TRBD2 (5 bases). V was pared by 2 bases and J by 0 bases, with 12 bases between. The CDR3 spans 16 residues. CDR1 and CDR2 from the germline V gene are KGHSH and LQKENI. CDR3 region: CASSPIQRRSTDTQYF. The CDR3 DNA is TGTGCCAGCTCACCAATCCAGCGGAGAAGCACAGATACGCAGTATTTT.

The rearrangement uses TRBV4-2 and TRBJ2-3, with D unclear. Trimming stripped 0 bases from V and 1 base from J, with 8 bases between. CDR1 and CDR2 from the germline V gene are LGHNA and YNFKEQ. The CDR3 is 15 residues long. CDR3 protein: CASSQDWRRTDTQYF. The DNA for the CDR3 is TGTGCCAGCAGCCAAGATTGGCGACGCACAGATACGCAGTATTTT.

The rearrangement joins TRBV18 to TRBJ2-7; 10 bases match TRBD1. The length of the CDR3 is 15 residues. The trim removed 3 bases at V and 5 bases at J, leaving 7 bases unmatched. Germline assignment: CDR1 KGHSH and CDR2 LQKENI. DNA for the CDR3: TGTGCCAGCTCACCCGGGACAGGGGCTCTCCACGAGCAGTACTTC. Translated, it gives CASSPGTGALHEQYF.

The J gene is TRBJ2-6, the V gene TRBV27; perhaps TRBD2 as D (5 bases). Germline loops: CDR1 MNHEY, CDR2 SMNVEV (reference sequence). Trimming took off 5 bases at V and 0 bases at J, with 14 bases between the two ends. The CDR3 consists of 17 residues. The CDR3 loop is CASSPRVSDSGANVLTF. The CDR3 DNA sequence: TGTGCCAGCAGTCCGAGGGTATCAGACTCTGGGGCCAACGTCCTGACTTTC. Filled out from reference TRBV27 and TRBJ2-6, the complete variable domain reads EAQVTQNPRYLITVTGKKLTVTCSQNMNHEYMSWYRQDPGLGLRQIYYSMNVEVTDKGDVPEGYKVSRKEKRNFPLILESPSPNQTSLYFCASSPRVSDSGANVLTFGAGSRLTVL.

The J gene is TRBJ2-3, the V gene TRBV24-1; 9 bases fit TRBD2. Looked up from germline, CDR1 is KGHDR and CDR2 is SFDVKD. The junction had 5 bases not matched to a gene; V was cut back by 3 bases and J by 5 bases. This CDR3 spans 15 amino acids. This CDR3 reads CATSDPGLAGDTQYF. In DNA, the CDR3 is TGTGCCACCAGTGATCCGGGACTAGCAGGAGATACGCAGTATTTT.

The rearrangement uses TRBV9 and TRBJ1-3; a possible D gene is TRBD1 (5 bases). Germline V gene data show CDR1 as SGDLS and CDR2 as YYNGEE. The V end was cut by 4 bases, the J end by 2 bases, with 16 bases between. This CDR3 is 16 amino acids long. CDR3 amino acids: CASSIRAGSTGNTIYF. In nucleotides, the CDR3 is TGTGCCAGCAGCATTCGCGCAGGGTCAACTGGAAACACCATATATTTT.

This chain links TRBV5-5 with TRBJ1-1; D is possibly TRBD1 (5 bases). The CDR3 contains 14 residues. Between the trimmed V and J ends, which lost 0 bases and 2 bases, there was a span of 8 bases. The V gene's germline CDR1 is SGHKS and CDR2 YYEKEE (reference sequence). CDR3 loop: CASSLVGTNTEAFF. CDR3 coding DNA: TGTGCCAGCAGCTTGGTCGGGACCAACACTGAAGCTTTCTTT.

The V gene is TRBV5-6, the J gene TRBJ1-1; a weak D match, TRBD1 (6 bases). The ends were cut back, 0 bases at V and 5 bases at J, with 17 bases in the middle. This CDR3 comprises 16 residues. Germline CDR1 SGHDT, CDR2 YYEEEE. The CDR3 DNA reads as TGTGCCAGCAGCTTGGCATATTACCTCCAGGGGACTGAAGCTTTCTTT. Protein: CASSLAYYLQGTEAFF.

The chain recombines TRBV6-6 with TRBJ2-5; D not resolved. Deletions cut 6 bases from V and 2 bases from J, with 4 bases between. CDR3 size: 11 residues. Germline V CDR1 and CDR2: MNHNY, SVGAGI (reference sequence). CDR3 region: CASRNQETQYF. In DNA, the CDR3 is TGTGCCAGCAGAAATCAAGAGACCCAGTACTTC.

The rearrangement links TRBV3-1 (or the pseudogene TRBV3-2) to TRBJ1-4; D is perhaps TRBD1 (5 bases). The ends were cut back, 4 bases at V and 11 bases at J, with 11 bases in the middle. CDR1 and CDR2 (germline): LGHDT, YNNKEL (reference sequence). This CDR3 has 12 amino acids. CDR3 in amino acids: CASSLLRGKLFF. CDR3 bases: TGTGCCAGCAGCCTCCTCCGGGGGAAACTGTTTTTT.